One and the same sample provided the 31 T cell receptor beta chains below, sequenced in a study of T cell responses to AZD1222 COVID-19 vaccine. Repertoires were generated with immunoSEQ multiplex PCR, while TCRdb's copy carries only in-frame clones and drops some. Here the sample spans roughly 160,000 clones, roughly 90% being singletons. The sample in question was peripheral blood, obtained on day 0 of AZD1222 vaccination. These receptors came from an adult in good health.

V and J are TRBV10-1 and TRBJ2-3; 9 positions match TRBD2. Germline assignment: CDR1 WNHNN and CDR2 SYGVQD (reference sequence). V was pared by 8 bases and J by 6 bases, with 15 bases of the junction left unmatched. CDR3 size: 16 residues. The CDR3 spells CASPRRASGIGDTQYF. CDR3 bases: TGCGCCAGCCCTCGGCGTGCTAGCGGGATAGGTGATACGCAGTATTTT.

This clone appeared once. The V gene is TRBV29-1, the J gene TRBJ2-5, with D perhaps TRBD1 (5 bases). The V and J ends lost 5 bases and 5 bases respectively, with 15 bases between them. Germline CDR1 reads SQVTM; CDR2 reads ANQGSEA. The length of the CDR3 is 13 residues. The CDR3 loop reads CSVSDRIGETQYF. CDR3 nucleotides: TGCAGCGTTTCTGACAGAATTGGCGAGACCCAGTACTTC.

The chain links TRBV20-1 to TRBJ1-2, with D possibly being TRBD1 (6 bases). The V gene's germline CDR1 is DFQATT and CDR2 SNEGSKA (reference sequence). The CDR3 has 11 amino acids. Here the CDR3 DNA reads TGCACCCTGGGGGCGAACTATGGCTACACCTTC. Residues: CTLGANYGYTF.

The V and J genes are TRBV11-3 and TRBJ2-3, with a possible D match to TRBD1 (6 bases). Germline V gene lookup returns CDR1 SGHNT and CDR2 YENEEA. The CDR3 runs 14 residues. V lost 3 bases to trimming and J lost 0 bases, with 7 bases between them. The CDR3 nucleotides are TGTGCCAGCAGCTTCGGACAGAGCACAGATACGCAGTATTTT. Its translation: CASSFGQSTDTQYF.

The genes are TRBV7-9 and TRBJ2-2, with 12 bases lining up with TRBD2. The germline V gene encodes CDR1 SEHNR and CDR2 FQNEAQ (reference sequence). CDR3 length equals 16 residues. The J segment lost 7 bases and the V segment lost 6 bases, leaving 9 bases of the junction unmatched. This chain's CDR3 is CASRRLAGAPGGELFF. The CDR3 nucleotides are TGTGCCAGCAGAAGACTAGCGGGGGCCCCCGGCGGGGAGCTGTTTTTT.

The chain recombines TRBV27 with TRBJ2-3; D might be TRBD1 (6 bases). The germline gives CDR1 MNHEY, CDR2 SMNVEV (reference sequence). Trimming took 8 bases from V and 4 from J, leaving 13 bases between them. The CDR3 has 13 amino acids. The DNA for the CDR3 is TGTGCCAGCCGTGATACAGGGTCAGATACGCAGTATTTT. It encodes CASRDTGSDTQYF.

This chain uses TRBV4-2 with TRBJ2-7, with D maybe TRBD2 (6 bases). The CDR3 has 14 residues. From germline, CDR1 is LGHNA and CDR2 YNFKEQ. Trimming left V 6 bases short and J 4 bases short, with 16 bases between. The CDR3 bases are TGTGCCAGCAGTCCAGCGGGTGGCGAGTACGAGCAGTACTTC. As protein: CASSPAGGEYEQYF.

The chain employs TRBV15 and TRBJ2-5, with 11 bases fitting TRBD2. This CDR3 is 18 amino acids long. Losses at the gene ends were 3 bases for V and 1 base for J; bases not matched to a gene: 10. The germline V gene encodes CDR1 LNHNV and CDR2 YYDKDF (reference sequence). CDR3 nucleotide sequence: TGTGCCACCAGCAGCCCCCGTGAGGGACTAGCGGTCCAAGAGACCCAGTACTTC. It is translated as CATSSPREGLAVQETQYF.

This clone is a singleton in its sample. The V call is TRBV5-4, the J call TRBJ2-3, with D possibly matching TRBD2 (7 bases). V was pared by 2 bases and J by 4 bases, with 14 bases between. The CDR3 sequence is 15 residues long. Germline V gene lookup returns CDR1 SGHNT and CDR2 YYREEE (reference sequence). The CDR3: CASSFNSGGPDTQYF. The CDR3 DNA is TGTGCCAGCAGCTTTAATTCCGGGGGGCCAGATACGCAGTATTTT.

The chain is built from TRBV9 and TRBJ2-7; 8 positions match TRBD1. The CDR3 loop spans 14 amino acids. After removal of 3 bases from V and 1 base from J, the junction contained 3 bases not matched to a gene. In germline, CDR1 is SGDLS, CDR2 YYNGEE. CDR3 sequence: CASSERTGSYEQYF. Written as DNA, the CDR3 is TGTGCCAGCAGCGAGCGGACAGGGTCCTACGAGCAGTACTTC. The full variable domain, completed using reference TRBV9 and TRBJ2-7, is DSGVTQTPKHLITATGQRVTLRCSPRSGDLSVYWYQQSLDQGLQFLIQYYNGEERAKGNILERFSAQQFPDLHSELNLSSLELGDSALYFCASSERTGSYEQYFGPGTRLTVT.

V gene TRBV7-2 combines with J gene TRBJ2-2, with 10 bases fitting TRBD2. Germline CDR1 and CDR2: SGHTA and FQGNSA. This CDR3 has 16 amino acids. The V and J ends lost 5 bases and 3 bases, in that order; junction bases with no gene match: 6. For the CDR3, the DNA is TGTGCCAGCAGCCGCACTAGCGGGACTTACACCGGGGAGCTGTTTTTT. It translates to CASSRTSGTYTGELFF.

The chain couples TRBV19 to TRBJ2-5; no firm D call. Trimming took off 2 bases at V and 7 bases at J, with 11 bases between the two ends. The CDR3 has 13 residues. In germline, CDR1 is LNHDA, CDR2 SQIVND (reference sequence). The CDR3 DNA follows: TGTGCCAGTAGTATAAAGGGTGGTAGGACCCAGTACTTC. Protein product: CASSIKGGRTQYF.

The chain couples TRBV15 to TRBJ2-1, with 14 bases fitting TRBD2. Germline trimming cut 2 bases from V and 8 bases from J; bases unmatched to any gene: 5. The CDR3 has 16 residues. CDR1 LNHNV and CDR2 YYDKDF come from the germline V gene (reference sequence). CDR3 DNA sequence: TGTGCCACCAGCAGAAAGGGACTAGCGGGAGTTCATGAGCAGTTCTTC. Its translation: CATSRKGLAGVHEQFF.

CDR3 in amino acids: CASSRNFGGAGSYNEQFF. In DNA, the CDR3 is TGTGCCAGCAGCCGAAACTTCGGGGGGGCTGGCTCCTACAATGAGCAGTTCTTC. The genes are TRBV11-2 and TRBJ2-1; 8 nucleotides align to TRBD2. Germline lookup yields CDR1 SGHAT and CDR2 FQNNGV. V shed 5 bases, J shed 0 bases, and the junction held 12 bases outside the gene matches. The CDR3 spans 18 residues.

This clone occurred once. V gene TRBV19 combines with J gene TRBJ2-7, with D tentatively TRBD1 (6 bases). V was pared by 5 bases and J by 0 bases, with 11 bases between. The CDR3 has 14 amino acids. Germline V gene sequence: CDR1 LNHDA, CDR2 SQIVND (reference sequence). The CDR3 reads CASSLGQNSYEQYF. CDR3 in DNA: TGTGCCAGTAGTTTGGGACAAAACTCCTACGAGCAGTACTTC.

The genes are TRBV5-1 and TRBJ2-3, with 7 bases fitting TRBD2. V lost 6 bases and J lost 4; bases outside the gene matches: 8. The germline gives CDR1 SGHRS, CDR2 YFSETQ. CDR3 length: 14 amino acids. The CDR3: CASNPGGGSDTQYF. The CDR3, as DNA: TGCGCCAGCAACCCCGGCGGGGGTTCAGATACGCAGTATTTT.

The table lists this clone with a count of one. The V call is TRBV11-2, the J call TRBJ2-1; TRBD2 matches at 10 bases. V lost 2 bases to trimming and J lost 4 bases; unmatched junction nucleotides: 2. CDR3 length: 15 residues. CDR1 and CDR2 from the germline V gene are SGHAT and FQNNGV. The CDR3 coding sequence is TGTGCCAGCAGCTTACGGACTAGCGGATACAATGAGCAGTTCTTC. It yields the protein CASSLRTSGYNEQFF.

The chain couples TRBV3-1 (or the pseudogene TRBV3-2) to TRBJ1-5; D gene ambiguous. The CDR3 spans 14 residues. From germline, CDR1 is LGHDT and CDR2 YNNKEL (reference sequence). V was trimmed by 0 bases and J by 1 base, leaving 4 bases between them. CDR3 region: CASSQEGSNQPQHF. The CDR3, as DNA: TGTGCCAGCAGCCAAGAGGGGAGCAATCAGCCCCAGCATTTT.

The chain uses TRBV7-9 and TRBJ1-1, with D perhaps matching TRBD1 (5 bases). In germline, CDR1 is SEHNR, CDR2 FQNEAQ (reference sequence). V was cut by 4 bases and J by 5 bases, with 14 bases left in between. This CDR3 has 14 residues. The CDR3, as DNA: TGTGCCAGCAGCTCCCCGGGGGATCGGACTGAAGCTTTCTTT. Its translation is CASSSPGDRTEAFF.

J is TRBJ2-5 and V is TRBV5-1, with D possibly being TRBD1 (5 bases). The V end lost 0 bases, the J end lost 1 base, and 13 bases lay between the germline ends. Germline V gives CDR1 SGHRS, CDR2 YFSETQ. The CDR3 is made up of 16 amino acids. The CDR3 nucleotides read TGCGCCAGCAGCTTGGGTCCAGGGCTATCCCAAGAGACCCAGTACTTC. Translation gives CASSLGPGLSQETQYF.

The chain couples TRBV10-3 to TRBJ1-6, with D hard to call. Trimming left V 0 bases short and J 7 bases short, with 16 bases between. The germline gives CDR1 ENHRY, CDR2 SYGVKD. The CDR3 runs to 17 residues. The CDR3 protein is CAISESNLRRENSPLHF. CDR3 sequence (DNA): TGTGCCATCAGTGAGTCCAACCTGAGGAGGGAGAATTCACCCCTCCACTTT.

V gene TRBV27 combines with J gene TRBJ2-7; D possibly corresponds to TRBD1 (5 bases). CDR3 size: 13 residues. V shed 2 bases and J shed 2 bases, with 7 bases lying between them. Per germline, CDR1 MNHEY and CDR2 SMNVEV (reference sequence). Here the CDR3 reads CASSLTGAYEQYF. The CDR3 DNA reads TGTGCCAGCAGTTTAACAGGCGCCTACGAGCAGTACTTC.

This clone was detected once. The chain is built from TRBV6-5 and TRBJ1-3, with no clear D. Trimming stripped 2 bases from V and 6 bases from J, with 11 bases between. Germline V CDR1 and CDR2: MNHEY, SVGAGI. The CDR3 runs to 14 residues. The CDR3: CASSYPRRVNTIYF. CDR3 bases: TGTGCCAGCAGTTACCCCCGACGGGTAAACACCATATATTTT.

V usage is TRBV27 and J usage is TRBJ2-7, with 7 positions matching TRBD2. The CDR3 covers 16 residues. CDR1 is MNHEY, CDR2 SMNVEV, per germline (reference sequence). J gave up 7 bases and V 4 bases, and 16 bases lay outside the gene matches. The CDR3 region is CASSSMGGSRWWEQYF. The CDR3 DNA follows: TGTGCCAGCAGTTCCATGGGAGGGTCTCGATGGTGGGAGCAGTACTTC.

The CDR3 coding sequence is TGTGCCAGCAGCCCCGGTTTGGGCGAGCAGTACTTC. It translates to CASSPGLGEQYF. The gene calls are TRBV11-2 and TRBJ2-7; D is ambiguous. V was shortened by 5 bases and J by 6 bases, with 11 bases between the two germline ends. The V gene's germline CDR1 is SGHAT and CDR2 FQNNGV. The CDR3 covers 12 residues.

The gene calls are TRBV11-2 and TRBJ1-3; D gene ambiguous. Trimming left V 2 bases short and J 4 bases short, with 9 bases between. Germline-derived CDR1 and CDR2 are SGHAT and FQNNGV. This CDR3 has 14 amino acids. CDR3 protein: CASSLLGYGNTIYF. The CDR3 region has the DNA TGTGCCAGCAGCTTACTGGGTTACGGAAACACCATATATTTT.

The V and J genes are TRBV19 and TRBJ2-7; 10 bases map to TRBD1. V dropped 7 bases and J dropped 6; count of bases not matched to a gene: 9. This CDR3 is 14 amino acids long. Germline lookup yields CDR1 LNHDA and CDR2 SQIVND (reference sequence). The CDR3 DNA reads TGTGCCAGTACCCCGACAGGGGGCATAGGCGAGCAGTACTTC. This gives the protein CASTPTGGIGEQYF.

CDR3 amino acids: CASSHRPAGDSNQPQHF. CDR3 bases: TGCGCCAGCAGCCACCGACCCGCAGGCGATAGCAATCAGCCCCAGCATTTT. The chain combines TRBV4-1 with TRBJ1-5, with D uncertain. V was cut by 3 bases and J by 0 bases, with 15 bases left in between. This CDR3 is built from 17 residues. Per the germline V gene, CDR1 is MGHRA and CDR2 is YSYEKL.

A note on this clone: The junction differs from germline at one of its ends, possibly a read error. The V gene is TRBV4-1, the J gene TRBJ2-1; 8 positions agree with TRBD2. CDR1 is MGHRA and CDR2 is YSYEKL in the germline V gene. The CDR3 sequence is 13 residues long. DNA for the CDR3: TGCGCCAGCGGCCAGCGGGAGAGCCTAGGGCAGTTCTTC. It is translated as CASGQRESLGQFF.

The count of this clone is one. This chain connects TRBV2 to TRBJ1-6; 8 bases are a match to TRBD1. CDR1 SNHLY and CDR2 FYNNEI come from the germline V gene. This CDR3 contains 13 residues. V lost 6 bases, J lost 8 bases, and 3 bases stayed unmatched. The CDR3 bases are TGTGCCAGCAGGGACAGGGTTGATTCACCCCTCCACTTT. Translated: CASRDRVDSPLHF.

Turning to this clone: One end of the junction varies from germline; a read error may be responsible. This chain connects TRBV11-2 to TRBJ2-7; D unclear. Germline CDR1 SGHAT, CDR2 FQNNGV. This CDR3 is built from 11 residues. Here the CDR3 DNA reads TGTGCCAGCAGCTACGGCTTAGGTCTTTCTTTC. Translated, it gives CASSYGLGLSF. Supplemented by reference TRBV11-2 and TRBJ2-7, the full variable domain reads EAGVAQSPRYKIIEKRQSVAFWCNPISGHATLYWYQQILGQGPKLLIQFQNNGVVDDSQLPKDRFSAERLKGVDSTLKIQPAKLEDSAVYLCASSYGLGLSFGPGTRLTVT.